This T cell receptor (beta chain) emerged from a study of Graves' ophthalmopathy and Graves' hyperthyroidism listed by TCRdb under 2018. Some background on the complete study: Peripheral blood samples were taken at the time of initial diagnosis, before any treatment was given. The study used signatures of the TCR beta repertoire to tell Graves' ophthalmopathy apart from Graves' hyperthyroidism and to predict which patients would progress to ophthalmopathy. Once sampling was done, hyperthyroidism patients were given methimazole at a starting dose of 30 mg daily, while ophthalmopathy patients were given high-dose intravenous methylprednisolone. A discovery set of 100 patients (around 45 ophthalmopathy, 55 to 65 stable hyperthyroidism) was enrolled to explore V-J signatures distinguishing ophthalmopathy from hyperthyroidism. For independent validation, a separate cohort was made up of some 19 hyperthyroidism patients plus 17 patients who later progressed from hyperthyroidism to ophthalmopathy. In total, 135 blood samples were TCR-sequenced: 43 ophthalmopathy, some 75 hyperthyroidism and about 17 hyperthyroidism-to-ophthalmopathy patients. In roughly six hyperthyroidism patients, the T-cell repertoires found in thyroid tissue were compared with those found in blood.

Reading the germline V gene gives CDR1 KGHDR and CDR2 SFDVKD. The CDR3, from cysteine to phenylalanine, totals 16 residues. Only the CDR3 region is kept as DNA, spanning 48 bases read in frame from base 1. The ophthalmopathy patients had moderately to severely active disease, with a Clinical Activity Score of 3 or higher, a NOSPECS grade of 4 or higher, and a disease duration of less than 3 months. Patients were excluded if they had other autoimmune diseases, uncontrolled infections, pregnancy or lactation. Diagnosis relied on clinical symptoms, serum thyroxine, TRAb, thyroid ultrasound and orbital computed tomography. Ficoll-Paque density gradient centrifugation was used to isolate PBMCs from approximately 10 ml of fresh peripheral blood. Trizol reagent was used to extract the total RNA, and its quality was then checked on an Agilent 2100 Bioanalyzer. For repertoire sequencing, TCR beta CDR3 regions were amplified from RNA transcripts. The first round of RT-PCR was done with HTBI primers and the Qiagen OneStep RT-PCR kit, and was followed by a second round of multiplex PCR, then size selection and purification. Sequencing of the libraries was carried out on an Illumina HiSeq2000 in paired-end mode with 100 bp reads. For the original study's pipeline: SOAPnuke was used for read processing, and reads with adapters, uncalled bases, a mean Phred below 15, or no exact constant-primer or identifier match were discarded. COPE v1.2.5 was used to merge high-quality paired reads. Each unique nucleotide sequence was treated as a clonotype, and MiTCR v1.1 was used to align the clonotypes to the IMGT TRB V, D and J references. The analysis was limited to V-J combinations with a frequency above 0.0001, which together covered roughly 99% of the repertoires. For each V-J combination, a TCR clonal expansion and chaos score was defined as F50 clonal expansion divided by the chaos observed in the TCRdist matrix. Welch's t-statistics and random forest were used to narrow the features down to more than 10 V-J combinations, which were then fed into a naive Bayes classifier. The Morisita-Horn index was used to measure how similar the thyroid and blood repertoires were. TCRdb passed the public sequencing reads through fastp at Q25 and MiXCR, retaining productive beta sequences. A single entry per CDR3 protein holds the most common genes and DNA from its merged rows. The V and J calls reflect TCRdb's pipeline rather than the authors' work. For this sample there are almost 750,000 distinct CDR3 sequences; around 40% appear just once. Clones ranked in the top ten supply roughly 45% of the sample.

Summary of the overall study and its limitations: No statistical method was used to set the sample size in advance, and the investigators knew which group each participant was assigned to. In cross-validation, the 13-signature model distinguished ophthalmopathy from stable hyperthyroidism with just over 85% sensitivity and about 84% specificity, and in the test set the corresponding values were about 80% and 75%. In validation, the model predicted ophthalmopathy progression with 55% to 71% sensitivity and around 72% specificity; roughly 11 predicted patients were CT-confirmed with GO in a median of approximately six months. Most expanded thyroid clonotypes with frequency above 0.001 were also detected in blood, suggesting blood repertoires may reflect the thyroid immune response.

In its sample, this clonotype was seen many times. The antigen it binds to is not known. The junction shows a germline mismatch at one end, possibly a read error. Source material: peripheral blood. This receptor was taken from an adult man with Graves' ophthalmopathy. The chain joins TRBV24-1 to TRBJ1-5; 7 nucleotides in the junction match TRBD1. The CDR3 loop reads CASSLSSGTENQPQHF. The DNA is TGTGCCAGCAGTTTATCGTCCGGGACAGAGAATCAGCCCCAGCATTTT.